This T cell receptor beta chain derives from a study of identical twins. Germline loops: CDR1 LNHNV, CDR2 YYDKDF (reference sequence). Deletions cut 4 bases from V and 1 base from J, with 16 bases between. This CDR3 spans 16 amino acids. In TCRdb, the 5' RACE reads were re-called with MiXCR into one record per CDR3 protein. The repertoire holds a few hundred thousand distinct CDR3 sequences, with about 8% as singletons. Study-wide points: Cross-sectional statistics underpinned the conclusions; the same donors were not followed. There was more out-of-frame TCR alpha sharing in monozygotic twins than models estimated. Fewer insertions were carried by abundant cord blood beta clonotypes, but none was seen in memory repertoires.

Only healthy Caucasians were included as donors. This clonotype came up many times. Its antigen remains unknown. This same sample was also part of a study on yellow fever vaccine responses in identical twins.

What was sequenced was CD8+ T cells sorted from blood. The chain is built from TRBV15 and TRBJ1-1; TRBD1 might be the D (5 bases). The sequence was obtained from a woman between 18 and 29 years old in good health. Written as DNA, the CDR3 is TGTGCCACCAGCAAAATCGGGGCAGGGCGGAACACTGAAGCTTTCTTT. Protein sequence: CATSKIGAGRNTEAFF. The complete variable domain, with remaining parts taken from reference TRBV15 and TRBJ1-1, reads DAMVIQNPRYQVTQFGKPVTLSCSQTLNHNVMYWYQQKSSQAPKLLFHYYDKDFNNEADTPDNFQSRRPNTSFCFLDIRSPGLGDTAMYLCATSKIGAGRNTEAFFGQGTRLTVV.